The entry below gives a single TCR beta chain sequence along with its context. The data were taken from a study of CD8 T cells in ankylosing spondylitis. The V segment lost 4 bases and the J segment 3 bases; nucleotides outside the gene matches: 6. Germline V gene lookup returns CDR1 SGHRS and CDR2 YFSETQ. CDR3 length: 14 residues. One entry per CDR3 protein results from TCRdb running MiXCR on the 5' RACE reads. The sample yields about 150,000 distinct CDR3 sequences, 40% to 50% seen once. The sequencing input was synovial fluid, either unsorted or a sorted T cell fraction (not recorded which). The chain links TRBV5-1 to TRBJ2-7; 8 bases fit TRBD2. The receptor comes from a male donor with ankylosing spondylitis. CDR3 bases: TGCGCCAGCAGCGACGGACTAGCTAACTACGAGCAGTACTTC. This encodes CASSDGLANYEQYF.